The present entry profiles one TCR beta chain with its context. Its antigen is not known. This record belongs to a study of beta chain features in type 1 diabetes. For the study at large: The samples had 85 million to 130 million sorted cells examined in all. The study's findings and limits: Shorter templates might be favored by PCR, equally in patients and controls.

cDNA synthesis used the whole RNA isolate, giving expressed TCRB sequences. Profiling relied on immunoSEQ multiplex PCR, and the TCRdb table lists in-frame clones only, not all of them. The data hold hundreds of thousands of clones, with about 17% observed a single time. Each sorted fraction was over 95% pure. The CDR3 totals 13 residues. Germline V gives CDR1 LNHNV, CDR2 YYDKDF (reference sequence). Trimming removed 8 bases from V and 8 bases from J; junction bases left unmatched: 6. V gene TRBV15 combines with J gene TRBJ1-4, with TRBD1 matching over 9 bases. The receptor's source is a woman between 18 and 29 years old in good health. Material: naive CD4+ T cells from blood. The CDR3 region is CATGGQGVEKLFF. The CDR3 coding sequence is TGTGCCACCGGGGGACAGGGAGTCGAAAAACTGTTTTTT.